These 7 T cell receptor beta chains came from one sample sequenced in a study of blood T cell repertoires in COVID-19. This table comes from immunoSEQ multiplex PCR, and its TCRdb copy is limited to in-frame clones, with some not included. The sample includes around 300,000 clones, 90% seen only once; the top ten take over 3.5%. The sequencing input was PBMCs or T cells enriched from blood (not recorded which). Receptors were obtained from a woman aged 18-29 years with acute COVID-19.

The chain is built from TRBV12-3 or TRBV12-4 and TRBJ1-2, with 8 bases aligning to TRBD1. Losses at the gene ends were 0 bases for V and 11 bases for J; bases not matched to a gene: 2. The CDR3 extends over 12 amino acids. CDR3 in amino acids: CASSLAGTGYTF. DNA of the CDR3: TGTGCCAGCAGTTTAGCCGGGACAGGATACACCTTC.

This rearrangement joins TRBV29-1 to TRBJ1-5; 7 nucleotides agree with TRBD1. V was pared by 3 bases and J by 4 bases, with 3 bases of the junction left unmatched. CDR3 length: 13 amino acids. The germline V gene encodes CDR1 SQVTM and CDR2 ANQGSEA. Here the CDR3 DNA reads TGCAGCGTTGATTCAGGGGGTAATCAGCCCCAGCATTTT. Encoded protein: CSVDSGGNQPQHF.

The chain recombines TRBV27 with TRBJ2-7; D is uncertain. CDR3 length: 12 amino acids. Trimming took 3 bases from V and 5 from J, leaving 8 bases between them. CDR1 and CDR2 from the germline V gene are MNHEY and SMNVEV (reference sequence). DNA of the CDR3: TGTGCCAGCAGTTTTATTGGAGACGAGCAGTACTTC. Translated: CASSFIGDEQYF.

V usage is TRBV2 and J usage is TRBJ2-1, with 8 positions matching TRBD2. CDR3 length: 13 residues. The V gene end was trimmed by 6 bases and the J gene end by 7 bases; junction bases not matched to a gene: 5. Germline assignment: CDR1 SNHLY and CDR2 FYNNEI. For the CDR3, the DNA is TGTGCCAGCAGCTTGATAGCGGGAAATGAGCAGTTCTTC. It encodes CASSLIAGNEQFF.

The chain has TRBV10-1 and TRBJ2-5; 8 bases match TRBD2. This CDR3 comprises 15 residues. Germline CDR1 WNHNN, CDR2 SYGVQD (reference sequence). V lost 0 bases and J lost 2; bases outside the gene matches: 2. The CDR3, as DNA: TGCGCCAGCAGTGAGTCTAGCGGGGTACAAGAGACCCAGTACTTC. Encoded protein: CASSESSGVQETQYF.

This chain uses TRBV9 with TRBJ1-1; D is uncertain. Trimming left V 3 bases short and J 1 base short, with 4 bases between. The CDR3 is 12 amino acids. CDR1 is SGDLS and CDR2 is YYNGEE in the germline V gene. The CDR3, as DNA: TGTGCCAGCAGCGCCGGGAACACTGAAGCTTTCTTT. Its translation: CASSAGNTEAFF.

This sequence joins TRBV9 and TRBJ2-1; D is perhaps TRBD1 (5 bases). The CDR3 covers 15 residues. Germline values: CDR1 SGDLS, CDR2 YYNGEE. V was pared by 3 bases and J by 8 bases, with 18 bases between. The CDR3 loop is CASSAGLSLGDEQFF. The CDR3 DNA follows: TGTGCCAGCAGCGCGGGCCTTAGTCTAGGGGATGAGCAGTTCTTC.